These 9 T cell receptor beta chains were all obtained from the same sample, sequenced in a study of cytomegalovirus exposure and HLA in healthy donors. The primer mix had 60 Vbeta and 13 Jbeta primers. TCRdb's copy holds only in-frame clones and misses some; the assay was immunoSEQ multiplex PCR. The sample consists of 90,000 to 110,000 clones, approximately 14% of them appearing once. Sequencing input: PBMCs. The receptors originated from a female donor in good health and CMV-seronegative.

This rearrangement joins TRBV7-8 to TRBJ2-2; D gene uncertain. The CDR3 extends over 13 amino acids. The V gene's germline CDR1 is SGHVS and CDR2 FQNEAQ. V gave up 5 bases and J gave up 6 bases, with 10 bases separating them. The CDR3 DNA reads as TGTGCCAGCAGCACCCGGGTCCCCGGGGAGCTGTTTTTT. It specifies CASSTRVPGELFF.

Only a few counts were recorded for this clone. CDR3 protein: CASSPQPGTASNQPQHF. CDR3 DNA sequence: TGTGCCAGCTCACCTCAACCCGGGACAGCCAGCAATCAGCCCCAGCATTTT. V is TRBV18 and J is TRBJ1-5; 7 bases match TRBD1. Germline CDR1 and CDR2: KGHSH and LQKENI. This CDR3 contains 17 residues. V shed 3 bases, J shed 1 base, and the junction held 9 bases outside the gene matches.

This clone was seen a handful of times. The chain combines TRBV27 with TRBJ2-3, with D perhaps TRBD2 (5 bases). CDR3 length equals 17 residues. Germline V gives CDR1 MNHEY, CDR2 SMNVEV (reference sequence). V lost 6 bases, J lost 0 bases, and 19 bases lay in between. The CDR3 nucleotides are TGTGCCAGCAGCGGAAGGCTAGCTCAGGCTAGCACAGATACGCAGTATTTT. The encoded protein is CASSGRLAQASTDTQYF.

The chain links TRBV5-1 to TRBJ2-7; 8 bases map to TRBD2. CDR1 is SGHRS, CDR2 YFSETQ, per germline. The ends lost 7 bases at V and 5 bases at J; junction bases unmatched: 11. The CDR3 spans 14 residues. CDR3 sequence reads: CASAAGAGVDEQYF. Here the CDR3 DNA reads TGCGCCAGCGCCGCGGGAGCGGGAGTCGACGAGCAGTACTTC.

A few counts support this clone. This chain joins TRBV5-6 and TRBJ2-3; perhaps TRBD2 as D (6 bases). This CDR3 contains 13 residues. V was trimmed by 0 bases and J by 4 bases, leaving 6 bases between them. CDR1 and CDR2 from the germline V gene are SGHDT and YYEEEE. The CDR3 sequence is CASSLGGADTQYF. CDR3 DNA: TGTGCCAGCAGCTTGGGCGGGGCAGATACGCAGTATTTT.

This chain uses TRBV19 with TRBJ2-7, with a possible D match to TRBD2 (5 bases). Trimming removed 5 bases at V and 2 bases at J, with 16 bases between. CDR3 length: 15 residues. Germline V gene lookup returns CDR1 LNHDA and CDR2 SQIVND (reference sequence). Here the CDR3 reads CASSSSAGRAYEQYF. CDR3 DNA sequence: TGTGCCAGTAGTTCCTCGGCGGGTAGGGCCTACGAGCAGTACTTC.

This clone was detected only a few times. J is TRBJ1-2 and V is TRBV7-2, with a tentative D call TRBD1 (6 bases). Germline V gene lookup returns CDR1 SGHTA and CDR2 FQGNSA. The CDR3 spans 13 residues. Deletions cut 0 bases from V and 8 bases from J, with 10 bases between. The DNA for the CDR3 is TGTGCCAGCAGCTTAGCTGGGGGCGAGGGCTACACCTTC. Its translation: CASSLAGGEGYTF.

This chain uses TRBV10-2 with TRBJ2-1; D is ambiguous. V lost 5 bases and J lost 4, with 9 bases in between. The CDR3 contains 13 residues. Per germline, CDR1 WSHSY and CDR2 SAAADI. The CDR3 DNA reads as TGCGCCAGCAGTAGAACGGAGTACAATGAGCAGTTCTTC. This encodes CASSRTEYNEQFF.

This clone has just a few counts. The chain couples TRBV4-2 to TRBJ2-4; 11 nucleotides line up with TRBD2. Trimming at V came to 0 bases and at J to 0 bases, leaving 4 bases not matched to a gene. Germline V gene lookup returns CDR1 LGHNA and CDR2 YNFKEQ. The length of the CDR3 is 18 residues. CDR3 loop: CASSQEGTSGLAKNIQYF. In DNA form, the CDR3 reads TGTGCCAGCAGCCAAGAGGGGACTAGCGGTTTAGCCAAAAACATTCAGTACTTC.